A single T cell receptor (beta chain) is shown here with its context. What it binds is not known. The CDR3 extends over 13 amino acids. Germline CDR1 SEHNR, CDR2 FQNEAQ (reference sequence). The trim removed 7 bases at V and 3 bases at J, leaving 5 bases unmatched. Then a second PCR, running roughly 6 to 11 cycles, was carried out with a sample-barcoded 5' primer and a J-beta primer mix. A tag from a template-switch adaptor with 12 random nucleotides marked each cDNA molecule. Using its own MiXCR run on the 5' RACE reads, TCRdb lists one record per CDR3 protein. The sample shows about a million distinct CDR3 sequences, about 51% of them seen only once. This sample was included in a study of blood T cells in healthy people across ages. The study's findings and limits: Samples with more naive T cells showed higher observed beta diversity. When set beside aged donors, long-lived donors presented more naive CD4+ cells and higher diversity.

The sequence came from a woman between 55 and 75 years old in good health. The sequenced material came from blood. The gene calls are TRBV7-9 and TRBJ2-5, with 7 bases identical to TRBD1. The CDR3 nucleotides read TGTGCCAGCAACTGGGACAGAAAAGAGACCCAGTACTTC. This translates into CASNWDRKETQYF. The variable domain in full, completed from reference TRBV7-9 and TRBJ2-5, reads DTGVSQNPRHKITKRGQNVTFRCDPISEHNRLYWYRQTLGQGPEFLTYFQNEAQLEKSRLLSDRFSAERPKGSFSTLEIQRTEQGDSAMYLCASNWDRKETQYFGPGTRLLVL.